This TCR beta chain was sequenced for a study of blood T cell repertoires in COVID-19 (dated by TCRdb to about 2020). Concerning the study at large: Samples from collaborators originated in the United States, Italy and Spain and spanned both the acute and convalescent phases of COVID-19. The prospective study material was composed of cDNA or gDNA derived from T cells, B-cell-depleted T cells, or PBMCs. Subjects who had been exposed to COVID-19, were actively infected with it, or had recovered from it provided the deeply sampled blood TCRbeta repertoires that made up the dataset. The repertoires were released in a freely available public database meant as a resource for research on the immune response to SARS-CoV-2. Samples were obtained from the ongoing ImmuneRACE study (first 160 participants) and from 1,254 subjects provided by 6 global collaborators. Sample metadata almost always included a de-identified subject ID, COVID-19 status, age in years and sex. HLA class I and class II types, where available, came from metadata supplied by the sample provider rather than from assay-based typing. Results and caveats for the whole study, not just this receptor: The quantity of clinical and demographic metadata differed by source and by participant and was supplied without curation.

Whole blood was collected in K2EDTA tubes by collaborating institutions according to the institutions' own protocols. For TCRbeta analysis, collaborator samples were shipped as frozen whole blood, as isolated PBMCs, or as DNA extracted from either sample type. As encoded in the germline V gene, CDR1 is SGHTA while CDR2 is FQGNSA. The CDR3 runs 17 amino acids, cysteine and phenylalanine included. Only the CDR3 portion is preserved as DNA: 51 bases, with reading frame beginning at the first base. From V the trimming removes 1 base and from J it removes 2 bases, while the gene matches leave 6 bases of the junction unaccounted for. The immunoSEQ Assay, a bias-controlled multiplex PCR, was used to amplify TCRbeta CDR3 regions from genomic DNA. The study's own analysis went as follows. Within the assay, amplification of reference gene primers was used to estimate how many nucleated cells each sample contained. Sequence reads were collapsed and filtered to measure the absolute abundance of every unique TCRbeta CDR3 rearrangement. For each sample, productive Simpson clonality was calculated by taking the square root of Simpson's diversity index across productive rearrangements. Drawn from immuneACCESS, this table holds only the in-frame rearrangements with V and J called that TCRdb kept. Clones are partly lost; checked studies trace under half to an unresolved V gene and leave the rest unexplained. The V and J calls and clone size are taken from that table; D and trimming were inferred from the DNA. The sample data list about 76,000 clones, and roughly 88% of these were observed just once. The top ten hold roughly 6.2% of the sample.

In regard to this clone: Its antigen is not yet known. Nothing much larger sits one base from this clone, and base qualities are not available.

The sample was peripheral blood. The rearrangement joined TRBV7-2 to TRBJ2-3; a stretch of 10 junction bases matches TRBD2. The sequence was collected from a man aged 45 to 65 with active COVID-19. The CDR3 here reads CASSLVGTSASTDTQYF. Here is the DNA: TGTGCCAGCAGCTTAGTCGGGACTAGCGCCTCCACAGATACGCAGTATTTT. The entire variable domain, with the stretches around the CDR3 drawn from the reference TRBV7-2 and TRBJ2-3 proteins, is GAGVSQSPSNKVTEKGKDVELRCDPISGHTALYWYRQSLGQGLEFLIYFQGNSAPDKSGLPSDRFSAERTGGSVSTLTIQRTQQEDSAVYLCASSLVGTSASTDTQYFGPGTRLTVL.